Below, one TCR beta chain is given with its context. The data derive from a study of radiation and T cells in renal cell carcinoma. Here immunoSEQ multiplex PCR was the method, and the copy in TCRdb shows in-frame clones only, minus some. The sample carries under 100,000 clones, just under 85% recorded once. Time point denoted: blood 4 weeks post-SBRT, at nephrectomy. The treatment is: 15 Gy SBRT to primary tumor, nephrectomy 4 weeks later. Nephrectomy followed 15 Gy stereotactic body radiation by 4 weeks. Germline V gene data show CDR1 as MNHNS and CDR2 as SASEGT. CDR3 length: 15 residues. The V gene lost 2 bases and the J gene lost 0 bases, with 11 bases spanning the gap.

The sequence was obtained from a middle-aged man with renal cell carcinoma. Specimen: blood, collected from a patient whose treatment included radiotherapy and nephrectomy. V is TRBV6-1 and J is TRBJ2-7; tentatively, D is TRBD2 (6 bases). CDR3 nucleotide sequence: TGTGCCAGCAGTGAATTGGGGGACTCCTCCTACGAGCAGTACTTC. Amino acid sequence: CASSELGDSSYEQYF.